The sequence of this TCR beta chain was determined in a study of OX40 agonist ivuxolimab in advanced cancers. The wider study: The dose-escalation cohort was around 83% male, with a mean age of around 60 years, ranging roughly 23 to 79. Patients achieving partial responses numbered three: one hepatocellular carcinoma case and two cutaneous melanoma cases.

Trimming took off 0 bases at V and 0 bases at J, with 7 bases between the two ends. The CDR3 covers 15 residues. Germline CDR1 is SGHRS and CDR2 is YFSETQ. Study results and caveats: Both blood CD4+ and CD8+ T cells showed clonal growth by week 6 at 0.1 to 3.0 mg/kg. The mean number of expanded clones was higher in CD8+ T cells than in CD4+.

As for this clone: Its antigen is not identified.

Profiled with immunoSEQ multiplex PCR; TCRdb holds only in-frame clones, not every one. The repertoire holds more than 60,000 clones, with roughly nine tenths as singletons. This clonotype was obtained from an adult with an advanced solid tumor such as melanoma, head and neck, liver or kidney cancer. The V and J genes are TRBV5-1 and TRBJ2-1; D gene unclear. The sequences come from CD4+ or CD8+ T cells sorted from blood, collected in a trial of the OX40 agonist ivuxolimab. CDR3 in DNA: TGCGCCAGCAGCTTGGGACAAAGCTCCTACAATGAGCAGTTCTTC. It yields the protein CASSLGQSSYNEQFF. Together with reference TRBV5-1 and TRBJ2-1, the CDR3 gives the full variable domain: KAGVTQTPRYLIKTRGQQVTLSCSPISGHRSVSWYQQTPGQGLQFLFEYFSETQRNKGNFPGRFSGRQFSNSRSEMNVSTLELGDSALYLCASSLGQSSYNEQFFGPGTRLTVL.